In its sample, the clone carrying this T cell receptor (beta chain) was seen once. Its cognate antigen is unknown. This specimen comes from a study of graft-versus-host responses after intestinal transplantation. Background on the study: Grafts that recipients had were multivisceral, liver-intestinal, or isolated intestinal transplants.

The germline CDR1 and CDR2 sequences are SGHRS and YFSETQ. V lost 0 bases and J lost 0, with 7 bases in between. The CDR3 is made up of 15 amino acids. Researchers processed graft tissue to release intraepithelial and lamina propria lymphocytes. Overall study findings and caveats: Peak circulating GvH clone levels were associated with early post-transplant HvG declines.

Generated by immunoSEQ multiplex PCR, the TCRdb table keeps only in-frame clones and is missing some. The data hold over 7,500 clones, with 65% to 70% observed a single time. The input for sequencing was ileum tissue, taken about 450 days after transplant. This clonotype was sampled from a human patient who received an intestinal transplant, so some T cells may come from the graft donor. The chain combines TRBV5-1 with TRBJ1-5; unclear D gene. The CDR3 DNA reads TGCGCCAGCAGCTTGGGTGGGATTAGCAATCAGCCCCAGCATTTT. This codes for CASSLGGISNQPQHF.